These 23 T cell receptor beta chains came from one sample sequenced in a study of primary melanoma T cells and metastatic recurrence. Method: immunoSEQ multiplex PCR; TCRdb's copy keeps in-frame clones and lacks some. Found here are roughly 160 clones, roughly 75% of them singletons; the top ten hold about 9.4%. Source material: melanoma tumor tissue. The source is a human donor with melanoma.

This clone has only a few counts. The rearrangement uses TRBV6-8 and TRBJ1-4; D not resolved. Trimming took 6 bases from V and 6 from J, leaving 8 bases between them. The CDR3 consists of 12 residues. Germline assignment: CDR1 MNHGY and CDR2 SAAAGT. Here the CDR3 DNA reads TGTGCCAGCAGCTACGCGGATGAAAAACTGTTTTTT. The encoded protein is CASSYADEKLFF.

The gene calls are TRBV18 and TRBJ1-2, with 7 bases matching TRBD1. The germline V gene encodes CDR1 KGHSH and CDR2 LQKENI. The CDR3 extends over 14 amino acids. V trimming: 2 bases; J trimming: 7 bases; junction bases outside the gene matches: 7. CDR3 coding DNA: TGTGCCAGCTCACCAACTCCGGGACAGAGTGGCTACACCTTC. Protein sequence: CASSPTPGQSGYTF.

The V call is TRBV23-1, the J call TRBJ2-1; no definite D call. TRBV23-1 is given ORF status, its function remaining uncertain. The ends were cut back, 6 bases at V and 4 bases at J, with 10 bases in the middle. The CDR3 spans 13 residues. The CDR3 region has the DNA TGCGCCAGCAGCCAAGAGGATTACAATGAGCAGTTCTTC. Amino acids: CASSQEDYNEQFF.

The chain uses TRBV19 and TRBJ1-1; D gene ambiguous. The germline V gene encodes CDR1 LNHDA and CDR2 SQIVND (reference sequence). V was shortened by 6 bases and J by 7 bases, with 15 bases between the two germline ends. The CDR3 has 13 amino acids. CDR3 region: CASSEDPGGEAFF. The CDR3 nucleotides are TGTGCCAGTAGCGAGGACCCCGGAGGTGAAGCTTTCTTT. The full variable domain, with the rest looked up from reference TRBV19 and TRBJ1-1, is DGGITQSPKYLFRKEGQNVTLSCEQNLNHDAMYWYRQDPGQGLRLIYYSQIVNDFQKGDIAEGYSVSREKKESFPLTVTSAQKNPTAFYLCASSEDPGGEAFFGQGTRLTVV.

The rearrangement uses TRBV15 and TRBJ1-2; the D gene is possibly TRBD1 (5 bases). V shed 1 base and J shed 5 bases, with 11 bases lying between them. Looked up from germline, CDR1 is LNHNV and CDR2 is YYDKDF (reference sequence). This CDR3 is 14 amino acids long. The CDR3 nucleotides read TGTGCCACCAGCAGAGTGGCGGGGCCGTATGGCTACACCTTC. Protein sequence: CATSRVAGPYGYTF.

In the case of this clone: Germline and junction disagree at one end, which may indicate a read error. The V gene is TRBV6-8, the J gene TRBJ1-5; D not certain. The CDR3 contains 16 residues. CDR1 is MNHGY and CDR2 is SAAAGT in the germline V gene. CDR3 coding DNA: TGTGCCAGTAGTTACTCGACACGGCTGACAAATCAGCCCCAGCATTTT. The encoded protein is CASSYSTRLTNQPQHF.

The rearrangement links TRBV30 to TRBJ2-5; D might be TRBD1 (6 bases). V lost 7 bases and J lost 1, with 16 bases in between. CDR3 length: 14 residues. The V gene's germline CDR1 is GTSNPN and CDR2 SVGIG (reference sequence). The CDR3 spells CASTGYGTQETQYF. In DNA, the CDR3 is TGTGCCTCCACAGGGTATGGTACCCAAGAGACCCAGTACTTC.

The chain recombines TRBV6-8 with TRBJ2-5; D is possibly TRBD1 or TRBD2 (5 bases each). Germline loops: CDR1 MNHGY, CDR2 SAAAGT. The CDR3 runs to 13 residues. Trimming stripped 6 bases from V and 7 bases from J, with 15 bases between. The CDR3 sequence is CASRGQARGTQYF. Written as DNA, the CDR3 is TGTGCCAGCAGAGGTCAAGCGAGGGGGACCCAGTACTTC.

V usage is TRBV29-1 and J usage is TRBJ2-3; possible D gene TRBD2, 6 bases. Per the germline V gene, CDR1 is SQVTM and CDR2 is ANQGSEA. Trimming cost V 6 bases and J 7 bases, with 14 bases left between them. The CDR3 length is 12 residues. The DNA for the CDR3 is TGCAGCGTCCCGTTGGGAGGTAATACGCAGTATTTT. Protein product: CSVPLGGNTQYF.

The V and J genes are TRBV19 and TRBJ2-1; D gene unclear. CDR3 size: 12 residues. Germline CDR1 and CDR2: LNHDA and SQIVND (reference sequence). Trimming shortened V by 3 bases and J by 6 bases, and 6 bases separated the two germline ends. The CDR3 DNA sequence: TGTGCCAGTAGTATCCCCCCCAATGAGCAGTTCTTC. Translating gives CASSIPPNEQFF.

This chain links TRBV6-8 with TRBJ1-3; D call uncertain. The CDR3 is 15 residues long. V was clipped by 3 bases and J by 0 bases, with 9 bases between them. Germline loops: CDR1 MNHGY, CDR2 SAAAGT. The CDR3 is CASSYKGRSGNTIYF. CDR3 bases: TGTGCCAGCAGTTATAAGGGCCGCTCTGGAAACACCATATATTTT.

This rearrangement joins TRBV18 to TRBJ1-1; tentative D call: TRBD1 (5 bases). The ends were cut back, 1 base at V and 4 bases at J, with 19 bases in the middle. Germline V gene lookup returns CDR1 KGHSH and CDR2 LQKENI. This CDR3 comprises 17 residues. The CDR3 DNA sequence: TGTGCCAGCTCACCACAAGTCGTTGGGGCCCGGGGCACTGAAGCTTTCTTT. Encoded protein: CASSPQVVGARGTEAFF.

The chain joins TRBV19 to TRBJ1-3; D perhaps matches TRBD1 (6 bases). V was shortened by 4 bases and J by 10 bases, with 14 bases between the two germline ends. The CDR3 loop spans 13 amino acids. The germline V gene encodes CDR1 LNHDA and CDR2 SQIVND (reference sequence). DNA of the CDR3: TGTGCCAGTAGTACTGCTGGACAGCCTACCATATATTTT. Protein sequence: CASSTAGQPTIYF.

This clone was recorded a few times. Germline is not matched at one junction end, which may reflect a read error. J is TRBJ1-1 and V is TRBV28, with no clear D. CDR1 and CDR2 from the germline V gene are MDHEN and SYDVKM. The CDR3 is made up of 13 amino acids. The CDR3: CANSLIQNAEAFF. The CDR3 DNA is TGTGCCAACAGTCTTATACAGAACGCTGAAGCTTTCTTT.

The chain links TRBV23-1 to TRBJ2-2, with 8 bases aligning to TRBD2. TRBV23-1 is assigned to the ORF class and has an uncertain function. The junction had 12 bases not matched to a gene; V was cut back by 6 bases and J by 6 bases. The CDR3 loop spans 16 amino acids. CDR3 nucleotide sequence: TGCGCCAGCAGCCAAGACCGGGGGGGCCCGTCCGGGGAGCTGTTTTTT. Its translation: CASSQDRGGPSGELFF.

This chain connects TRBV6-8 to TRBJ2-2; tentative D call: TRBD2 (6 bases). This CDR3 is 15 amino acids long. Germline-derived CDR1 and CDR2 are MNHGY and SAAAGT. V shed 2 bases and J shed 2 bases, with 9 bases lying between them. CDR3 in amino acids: CASSYGLLNTGELFF. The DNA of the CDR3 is TGTGCCAGCAGTTACGGACTATTAAACACCGGGGAGCTGTTTTTT.

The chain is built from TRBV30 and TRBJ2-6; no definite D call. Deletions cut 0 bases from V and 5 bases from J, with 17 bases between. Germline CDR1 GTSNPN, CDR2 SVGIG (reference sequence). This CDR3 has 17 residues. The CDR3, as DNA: TGTGCCTGGAGTGTATCGCGTTATCAAAGTCGGGCCAACGTCCTGACTTTC. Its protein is CAWSVSRYQSRANVLTF.

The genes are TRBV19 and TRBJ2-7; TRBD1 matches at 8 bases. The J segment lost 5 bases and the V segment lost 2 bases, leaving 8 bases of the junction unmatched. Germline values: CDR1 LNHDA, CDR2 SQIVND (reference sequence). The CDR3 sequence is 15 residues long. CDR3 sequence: CASSISQTGVHEQYF. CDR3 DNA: TGTGCCAGTAGTATATCCCAGACAGGGGTGCACGAGCAGTACTTC.

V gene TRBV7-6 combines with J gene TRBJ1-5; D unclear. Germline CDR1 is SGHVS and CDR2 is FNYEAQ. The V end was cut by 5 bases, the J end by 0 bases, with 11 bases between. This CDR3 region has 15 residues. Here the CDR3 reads CASSPRPDSNQPQHF. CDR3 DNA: TGTGCCAGCAGCCCCCGCCCAGATAGCAATCAGCCCCAGCATTTT.

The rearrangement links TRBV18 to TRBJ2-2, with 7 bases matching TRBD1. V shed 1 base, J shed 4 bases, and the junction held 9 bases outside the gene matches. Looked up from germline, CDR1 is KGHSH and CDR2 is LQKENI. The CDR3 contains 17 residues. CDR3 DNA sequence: TGTGCCAGCTCACCACGAGTCTGGGACAGAACCACCGGGGAGCTGTTTTTT. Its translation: CASSPRVWDRTTGELFF.

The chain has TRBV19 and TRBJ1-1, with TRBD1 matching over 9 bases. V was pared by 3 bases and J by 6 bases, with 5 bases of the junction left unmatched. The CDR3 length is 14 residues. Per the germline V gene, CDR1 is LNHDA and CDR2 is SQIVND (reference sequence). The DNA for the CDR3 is TGTGCCAGTAGTATGACAGGGGGGGGCTCTGAAGCTTTCTTT. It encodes CASSMTGGGSEAFF.

DNA of the CDR3: TGTGCCAGCTCACCATCAGGGTCCGCCGCTATCACAGATACGCAGTATTTT. Its translation is CASSPSGSAAITDTQYF. The gene calls are TRBV18 and TRBJ2-3; D might be TRBD1 (5 bases). CDR1 is KGHSH and CDR2 is LQKENI in the germline V gene. V was trimmed by 2 bases and J by 2 bases, leaving 17 bases between them. This CDR3 has 17 amino acids.

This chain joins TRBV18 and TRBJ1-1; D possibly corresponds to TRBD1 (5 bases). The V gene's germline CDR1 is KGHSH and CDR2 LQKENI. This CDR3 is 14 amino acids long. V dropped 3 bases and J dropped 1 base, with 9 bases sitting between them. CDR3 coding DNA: TGTGCCAGCTCACCCACTACAGGGAACACTGAAGCTTTCTTT. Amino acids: CASSPTTGNTEAFF. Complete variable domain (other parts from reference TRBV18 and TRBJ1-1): NAGVMQNPRHLVRRRGQEARLRCSPMKGHSHVYWYRQLPEEGLKFMVYLQKENIIDESGMPKERFSAEFPKEGPSILRIQQVVRGDSAAYFCASSPTTGNTEAFFGQGTRLTVV.